These 25 T cell receptor beta chains share one sample of origin, sequenced in a study of CD8+CD57+ T cells in acquired aplastic anemia. The template for TCR beta VDJ and CDR3 sequence profiling was genomic DNA. TCRdb fed the reads into MiXCR, producing one record per CDR3 protein. The sample lists 65,000 or so distinct CDR3 sequences; about 56% were seen once. Material for sequencing was sorted CD4+, CD8+, or CD8+CD57+ T cells (not recorded which) from PBMCs. All receptors come from a human donor in good health, serving as a control.

This sequence joins TRBV10-3 and TRBJ2-7; TRBD1 aligns across 9 bases. V shed 4 bases, J shed 4 bases, and the junction held 5 bases outside the gene matches. In germline, CDR1 is ENHRY, CDR2 SYGVKD. The CDR3 is 14 amino acids. In nucleotides, the CDR3 is TGTGCCATCAGTGGGGGGACAGGGTCGTACGAGCAGTACTTC. As protein: CAISGGTGSYEQYF.

The sample holds many counts of this clonotype. The chain links TRBV3-1 to TRBJ1-2; 8 bases map to TRBD1. The V gene's germline CDR1 is LGHDT and CDR2 YNNKEL (reference sequence). V lost 4 bases, J lost 4 bases, and 11 bases stayed unmatched. The CDR3 spans 16 residues. CDR3 DNA sequence: TGTGCCAGCAGCCCGGACAGGGCCAGGCTAGCCTATGGCTACACCTTC. It is translated as CASSPDRARLAYGYTF.

This clonotype was seen at least ten times. The CDR3 DNA follows: TGTGCCAGCAGCCGGACTAGTGCAGGTACAGATACGCAGTATTTT. The encoded protein is CASSRTSAGTDTQYF. The V gene is TRBV4-2, the J gene TRBJ2-3; 7 bases align to TRBD2. The CDR3 runs 15 residues. The germline V gene encodes CDR1 LGHNA and CDR2 YNFKEQ. The trim removed 4 bases at V and 3 bases at J, leaving 7 bases unmatched.

This chain links TRBV6-1 with TRBJ1-4; D gene uncertain. This CDR3 contains 13 residues. The germline V gene encodes CDR1 MNHNS and CDR2 SASEGT. Trimming left V 4 bases short and J 7 bases short, with 10 bases between. In nucleotides, the CDR3 is TGTGCCAGCAGTGTGAGCGATAGTGAAAAACTGTTTTTT. This encodes CASSVSDSEKLFF.

The rearrangement uses TRBV9 and TRBJ1-6; D ambiguous. This CDR3 contains 13 residues. Between the trimmed V and J ends, which lost 3 bases and 14 bases, there was a span of 15 bases. The germline CDR1 and CDR2 sequences are SGDLS and YYNGEE. The CDR3 reads CASSAGLSAALHF. In DNA, the CDR3 is TGTGCCAGCAGCGCTGGACTGTCGGCGGCCCTCCACTTT. The full variable domain, rest sourced from reference TRBV9 and TRBJ1-6, is DSGVTQTPKHLITATGQRVTLRCSPRSGDLSVYWYQQSLDQGLQFLIQYYNGEERAKGNILERFSAQQFPDLHSELNLSSLELGDSALYFCASSAGLSAALHFGNGTRLTVT.

This clonotype was seen repeatedly, ten times or more. The J gene is TRBJ1-5, the V gene TRBV20-1; a weak D match, TRBD1 (5 bases). Germline CDR1 DFQATT, CDR2 SNEGSKA (reference sequence). The CDR3 covers 17 residues. V lost 4 bases, J lost 3 bases, and 22 bases lay in between. CDR3 coding DNA: TGCAGTGCTAAGACCCCCGGGACCACCGTGAACAATCAGCCCCAGCATTTT. Residues: CSAKTPGTTVNNQPQHF.

In its sample, this clonotype was seen a few times. The rearrangement joins TRBV19 to TRBJ1-6, with D uncertain. Germline lookup yields CDR1 LNHDA and CDR2 SQIVND (reference sequence). The CDR3 is 14 amino acids. V lost 7 bases and J 5 bases, leaving 12 bases between the germline ends. CDR3 bases: TGTGCCAGTAACGGGCAGGCGGATAATTCACCCCTCCACTTT. Protein sequence: CASNGQADNSPLHF.

V and J are TRBV5-4 and TRBJ2-1; the D is unclear. Per germline, CDR1 SGHNT and CDR2 YYREEE (reference sequence). Between the trimmed V and J ends, which lost 1 base and 0 bases, there was a span of 8 bases. The CDR3 totals 15 residues. CDR3 protein: CASSLSGYSYNEQFF. The CDR3 DNA reads as TGTGCCAGCAGCTTGTCTGGATACTCCTACAATGAGCAGTTCTTC.

V gene TRBV10-3 combines with J gene TRBJ2-5; TRBD2 matches at 12 bases. V lost 4 bases to trimming and J lost 13 bases; unmatched junction nucleotides: 13. From germline, CDR1 is ENHRY and CDR2 SYGVKD. The CDR3 covers 15 residues. For the CDR3, the DNA is TGTGCCATCAGTGCAGAACTAGCGGGGGGATCCCCCGGGTACTTC. Amino acid sequence: CAISAELAGGSPGYF.

On this clonotype: Because it lacks the conserved phenylalanine or tryptophan at the end, this CDR3 is likely a read error. V gene TRBV19 combines with J gene TRBJ1-6, with D maybe TRBD1 (5 bases). The CDR3 sequence is 17 residues long. Germline V gene lookup returns CDR1 LNHDA and CDR2 SQIVND (reference sequence). The V end lost 3 bases, the J end lost 7 bases, and 19 bases lay between the germline ends. The CDR3 DNA follows: TGTGCCAGTAGTATGGGACCCTCGGAGAGGGCCAATTCACCCCTCCACCTT. Its translation: CASSMGPSERANSPLHL.

The chain is built from TRBV7-8 and TRBJ1-5; D is unclear. Germline-derived CDR1 and CDR2 are SGHVS and FQNEAQ. The CDR3 is 9 residues long. CDR3 in amino acids: CSSNQPQHF. CDR3 nucleotide sequence: TGTTCGAGCAATCAGCCCCAGCATTTT.

This chain links TRBV2 with TRBJ2-7, with D unclear. The germline V and J ends were trimmed by 3 bases and 2 bases, with 11 bases remaining between them. The germline gives CDR1 SNHLY, CDR2 FYNNEI. The CDR3 extends over 14 amino acids. The CDR3, as DNA: TGTGCCAGCAGTGAGCGCGCAGCCGCCTACGAGCAGTACTTC. Encoded protein: CASSERAAAYEQYF.

The DNA of the CDR3 is TGTGCCAGCAGTCCTAGACGGGCGGCCTGCACAGATACGCAGTATTTT. Amino acids: CASSPRRAACTDTQYF. The chain recombines TRBV9 with TRBJ2-3; no clear D gene. The CDR3 sequence is 16 residues long. Germline loops: CDR1 SGDLS, CDR2 YYNGEE. The V end was cut by 5 bases, the J end by 1 base, with 17 bases between.

This clonotype showed up many times. DNA for the CDR3: TGCAGTGCTAGGAGGTCACAGGGACCAAGCACAGATACGCAGTATTTT. Translating it yields CSARRSQGPSTDTQYF. The rearrangement uses TRBV20-1 and TRBJ2-3, with D possibly matching TRBD1 (6 bases). CDR1 and CDR2 from the germline V gene are DFQATT and SNEGSKA (reference sequence). Trimming pared 3 bases from V and 0 bases from J, leaving 16 bases between. This CDR3 contains 16 residues.

V gene TRBV2 combines with J gene TRBJ1-2; D is uncertain. Germline CDR1 SNHLY, CDR2 FYNNEI. The CDR3 has 15 residues. V lost 4 bases and J 0 bases, leaving 12 bases between the germline ends. CDR3 sequence reads: CASSGDLDSNYGYTF. DNA of the CDR3: TGTGCCAGCAGTGGCGATCTGGATTCTAACTATGGCTACACCTTC.

The rearrangement joins TRBV7-8 to TRBJ1-1; TRBD1 matches at 9 bases. Trimming took 5 bases from V and 5 from J; bases not matched to a gene: 12. CDR1 is SGHVS, CDR2 FQNEAQ, per germline. CDR3 size: 16 residues. The DNA of the CDR3 is TGTGCCAGCAGCATTTCCGGGACAGGGACCAGGACTGAAGCTTTCTTT. This gives the protein CASSISGTGTRTEAFF.

This rearrangement joins TRBV11-1 to TRBJ2-6; D possibly uses TRBD1 or TRBD2 (6 bases each). Germline-derived CDR1 and CDR2 are SGHAT and FQDESV (reference sequence). Trimming cost V 3 bases and J 4 bases, with 13 bases left between them. This CDR3 is built from 16 residues. CDR3 amino acids: CASSLKGGPGANVLTF. In nucleotides, the CDR3 is TGTGCCAGCAGCTTGAAGGGGGGACCGGGGGCCAACGTCCTGACTTTC.

This clonotype came up many times. The J gene is TRBJ1-2, the V gene TRBV24-1, with 9 bases aligning to TRBD1. V gave up 4 bases and J gave up 5 bases; unmatched junction bases: 7. Germline V CDR1 and CDR2: KGHDR, SFDVKD. The CDR3 spans 15 residues. CDR3 in amino acids: CATSESGTGLYGYTF. In DNA form, the CDR3 reads TGTGCCACCAGTGAATCCGGGACAGGGTTATATGGCTACACCTTC.

The chain uses TRBV19 and TRBJ1-2; TRBD1 matches 7 bases. V shed 8 bases, J shed 4 bases, and the junction held 7 bases outside the gene matches. The length of the CDR3 is 13 residues. CDR1 is LNHDA and CDR2 is SQIVND in the germline V gene (reference sequence). CDR3 residues: CASRNRGSYGYTF. The CDR3 DNA sequence: TGTGCCAGTCGCAACAGGGGCAGCTATGGCTACACCTTC. Filled out from reference TRBV19 and TRBJ1-2, the complete variable domain reads DGGITQSPKYLFRKEGQNVTLSCEQNLNHDAMYWYRQDPGQGLRLIYYSQIVNDFQKGDIAEGYSVSREKKESFPLTVTSAQKNPTAFYLCASRNRGSYGYTFGSGTRLTVV.

The chain is built from TRBV11-2 and TRBJ2-3, with D hard to call. Germline V lookup: CDR1 SGHAT, CDR2 FQNNGV. The CDR3 has 15 amino acids. V lost 0 bases to trimming and J lost 1 base, with 8 bases between them. The CDR3 loop is CASSLDRGRTDTQYF. As DNA, the CDR3 is TGTGCCAGCAGCTTAGATCGTGGGCGCACAGATACGCAGTATTTT.

This sequence joins TRBV9 and TRBJ1-1, with TRBD1 matching over 7 bases. There are 14 residues in the CDR3. Trimming at V came to 4 bases and at J to 3 bases, leaving 6 bases not matched to a gene. Looked up from germline, CDR1 is SGDLS and CDR2 is YYNGEE. CDR3 coding DNA: TGTGCCAGCAGCACAGGGGCTGAGGACACTGAAGCTTTCTTT. Protein: CASSTGAEDTEAFF.

A word on this clonotype: At one end, the junction sequence differs from germline, possibly due to a read error. The genes are TRBV19 and TRBJ1-1; D is ambiguous. This CDR3 has 14 amino acids. Germline CDR1 and CDR2: LNHDA and SQIVND (reference sequence). In DNA, the CDR3 is TGTGTCAGTAGTATCGCCAGGCTGAACACTGAAGCCTTCTTT. Its translation is CVSSIARLNTEAFF.

This clonotype has more than one count but fewer than ten. This chain connects TRBV2 to TRBJ2-1, with D maybe TRBD2 (5 bases). The CDR3 extends over 14 amino acids. The germline V gene encodes CDR1 SNHLY and CDR2 FYNNEI. Trimming cost V 5 bases and J 7 bases, with 15 bases left between them. The CDR3 protein is CASSLGRRANEQFF. The CDR3 region has the DNA TGTGCCAGCAGTTTGGGGAGAAGGGCTAATGAGCAGTTCTTC.

The chain joins TRBV14 to TRBJ2-7; D may correspond to TRBD1 or TRBD2 (7 bases each). V lost 1 base and J lost 0, with 22 bases in between. The CDR3 is made up of 19 amino acids. Germline V gene sequence: CDR1 SGHDN, CDR2 FVKESK. The CDR3, as DNA: TGTGCCAGCAGCCAAGCCAGGGGGGGGCCACCGGCAAACTCCTACGAGCAGTACTTC. As protein: CASSQARGGPPANSYEQYF.

This clonotype appeared a few times. V usage is TRBV3-1 and J usage is TRBJ2-7, with TRBD2 matching 13 bases. This CDR3 has 18 residues. The V and J ends lost 6 bases and 5 bases, in that order; junction bases with no gene match: 16. From germline, CDR1 is LGHDT and CDR2 YNNKEL (reference sequence). Here the CDR3 reads CASSLGLAGVGRVHEQYF. CDR3 coding DNA: TGTGCCAGCAGTCTCGGACTAGCGGGAGTGGGGCGGGTCCACGAGCAGTACTTC.